The 30 T cell receptor beta chains reported below all come from one sample, sequenced in a study of T-cell memory formation after mild COVID-19. TCRdb reanalysed the 5' RACE reads using MiXCR and keeps one entry per CDR3 protein. Among over 55,000 distinct CDR3 sequences listed, 10% to 15% were seen once. Sequenced material: PBMCs or a T cell subset sorted from them (not recorded which). The receptor set was obtained from a young man who had mild COVID-19 (a few samples of this study predate the infection). Cell type and time point are not known.

The chain uses TRBV28 and TRBJ2-1; TRBD1 agrees at 7 bases. From germline, CDR1 is MDHEN and CDR2 SYDVKM. V trimming: 4 bases; J trimming: 9 bases; junction bases outside the gene matches: 6. This CDR3 is 13 amino acids long. The CDR3 loop is CASSSPQGREQFF. CDR3 in DNA: TGTGCCAGCAGTTCCCCACAGGGGCGTGAGCAGTTCTTC.

This clonotype has at least ten counts. V usage is TRBV7-3 and J usage is TRBJ2-3; no clear D gene. This CDR3 comprises 15 residues. In germline, CDR1 is SGHTA, CDR2 FQGTGA. Trimming took off 2 bases at V and 8 bases at J, with 17 bases between the two ends. CDR3 amino acids: CASSLGQVSGTTQYF. The CDR3 region has the DNA TGTGCCAGCAGCTTAGGGCAGGTCTCAGGCACTACGCAGTATTTT.

This clonotype was seen ten or more times. The V gene is TRBV4-2, the J gene TRBJ2-3; no clear D gene. In germline, CDR1 is LGHNA, CDR2 YNFKEQ. V was cut by 3 bases and J by 4 bases, with 2 bases left in between. The CDR3 loop spans 11 amino acids. The DNA of the CDR3 is TGTGCCAGCAGCCACTCAGATACGCAGTATTTT. It codes for CASSHSDTQYF.

A few counts support this clonotype. The chain carries TRBV20-1 and TRBJ1-5, with 9 positions matching TRBD1. The CDR3 is 14 amino acids. The germline V gene has CDR1 DFQATT and CDR2 SNEGSKA (reference sequence). V was clipped by 3 bases and J by 9 bases; unmatched bases: 9. The CDR3 DNA sequence: TGCAGTGCTAGCCTGGGACAGGGCGACGGGCCCCAGCATTTT. As protein: CSASLGQGDGPQHF.

This clonotype was found many times. The chain carries TRBV6-1 and TRBJ2-7; D is possibly TRBD2 (5 bases). This CDR3 is built from 14 residues. Trimming shortened V by 3 bases and J by 6 bases, and 15 bases separated the two germline ends. Germline V gene data show CDR1 as MNHNS and CDR2 as SASEGT. The DNA for the CDR3 is TGTGCCAGCAGTGAGAATTACGGAGGAGGCGAGCAGTACGTC. Translated: CASSENYGGGEQYV.

This clonotype was recorded a few times. This sequence joins TRBV19 and TRBJ2-3, with D perhaps matching TRBD1 (6 bases). CDR3 size: 14 residues. V lost 5 bases and J 2 bases, leaving 11 bases between the germline ends. The V gene's germline CDR1 is LNHDA and CDR2 SQIVND (reference sequence). The CDR3 DNA reads as TGTGCCAGTAGTCTTGGACAGCCCACAGATACGCAGTATTTT. Amino acids: CASSLGQPTDTQYF. Combining the CDR3 with reference TRBV19 and TRBJ2-3 gives the whole variable domain DGGITQSPKYLFRKEGQNVTLSCEQNLNHDAMYWYRQDPGQGLRLIYYSQIVNDFQKGDIAEGYSVSREKKESFPLTVTSAQKNPTAFYLCASSLGQPTDTQYFGPGTRLTVL.

The sample holds a few counts of this clonotype. The J gene is TRBJ1-5, the V gene TRBV5-1; 7 bases are shared with TRBD1. The J segment lost 5 bases and the V segment lost 4 bases, leaving 6 bases of the junction unmatched. CDR3 length: 14 residues. Germline lookup yields CDR1 SGHRS and CDR2 YFSETQ. CDR3 nucleotides: TGCGCCAGCAGCCAGTGGACAGGCGATCAGCCCCAGCATTTT. Translated, it gives CASSQWTGDQPQHF.

This clonotype was seen a few times. V gene TRBV24-1 combines with J gene TRBJ2-1, with D maybe TRBD2 (5 bases). This CDR3 has 16 amino acids. The ends were cut back, 3 bases at V and 1 base at J, with 12 bases in the middle. In germline, CDR1 is KGHDR, CDR2 SFDVKD. The CDR3 here is CATSDPTGSSYNEQFF. Here the CDR3 DNA reads TGTGCCACCAGTGATCCGACGGGGTCTTCCTACAATGAGCAGTTCTTC.

This chain connects TRBV7-2 to TRBJ2-3, with 10 bases aligning to TRBD2. J lost 7 bases, V lost 5 bases, and 9 bases had no gene match. The CDR3 spans 15 residues. Germline V gene data show CDR1 as SGHTA and CDR2 as FQGNSA. CDR3 sequence reads: CASSHPSGGSYTQYF. As DNA, the CDR3 is TGTGCCAGCAGCCACCCTAGCGGGGGTTCATATACGCAGTATTTT.

This clonotype was observed at least ten times. V is TRBV5-1 and J is TRBJ2-1; 7 bases match TRBD1. Germline V gives CDR1 SGHRS, CDR2 YFSETQ. The V gene end was trimmed by 4 bases and the J gene end by 3 bases; junction bases not matched to a gene: 7. The CDR3 contains 15 residues. The CDR3 sequence: CASSNDRVVYNEQFF. The CDR3 DNA reads TGCGCCAGCAGCAACGACAGGGTAGTCTACAATGAGCAGTTCTTC.

This clonotype was seen at least ten times. The V gene is TRBV5-1, the J gene TRBJ2-3, with D possibly TRBD2 on 6 matching bases. V lost 0 bases, J lost 5 bases, and 10 bases lay in between. The CDR3 has 14 amino acids. Germline V gene lookup returns CDR1 SGHRS and CDR2 YFSETQ. The CDR3 sequence: CASSLGLDKDTQYF. The CDR3 bases are TGCGCCAGCAGCTTGGGACTAGACAAAGATACGCAGTATTTT. Based on the CDR3 plus reference TRBV5-1 and TRBJ2-3, the full variable domain is KAGVTQTPRYLIKTRGQQVTLSCSPISGHRSVSWYQQTPGQGLQFLFEYFSETQRNKGNFPGRFSGRQFSNSRSEMNVSTLELGDSALYLCASSLGLDKDTQYFGPGTRLTVL.

The rearrangement joins TRBV6-2 or TRBV6-3 to TRBJ2-4; D unclear. V lost 0 bases and J lost 0, with 9 bases in between. The CDR3 has 16 residues. The V gene's germline CDR1 is MNHEY and CDR2 SVGEGT. CDR3 coding DNA: TGTGCCAGCAGTTACTCTAGGTTTCTAGCCAAAAACATTCAGTACTTC. It codes for CASSYSRFLAKNIQYF.

This clonotype was observed a few times. This sequence joins TRBV7-6 and TRBJ2-7; 12 nucleotides line up with TRBD2. Germline V gene sequence: CDR1 SGHVS, CDR2 FNYEAQ. V trimming: 5 bases; J trimming: 0 bases; junction bases outside the gene matches: 8. CDR3 length: 17 residues. This chain's CDR3 is CASSPLLTSGGSYEQYF. The CDR3 DNA sequence: TGTGCCAGCAGCCCGCTGCTGACTAGCGGGGGCTCCTACGAGCAGTACTTC. Filled out from reference TRBV7-6 and TRBJ2-7, the complete variable domain reads GAGVSQSPRYKVTKRGQDVALRCDPISGHVSLYWYRQALGQGPEFLTYFNYEAQQDKSGLPNDRFSAERPEGSISTLTIQRTEQRDSAMYRCASSPLLTSGGSYEQYFGPGTRLTVT.

This clonotype was seen only a few times. This chain links TRBV6-5 with TRBJ1-5; D call uncertain. The CDR3 is 13 amino acids. Germline V gene data show CDR1 as MNHEY and CDR2 as SVGAGI. V was cut by 2 bases and J by 4 bases, with 6 bases left in between. CDR3 amino acids: CASSYNINQPQHF. CDR3 in DNA: TGTGCCAGCAGTTACAACATTAATCAGCCCCAGCATTTT.

V is TRBV20-1 and J is TRBJ2-7; 9 nucleotides align to TRBD1. V lost 6 bases, J lost 2 bases, and 5 bases stayed unmatched. CDR1 and CDR2 (germline): DFQATT, SNEGSKA (reference sequence). This CDR3 comprises 13 residues. The CDR3 loop reads CSARDRATYEQYF. DNA of the CDR3: TGCAGTGCGCGGGACAGGGCAACCTACGAGCAGTACTTC.

This clonotype was counted only a few times. This chain joins TRBV28 and TRBJ1-1; D is unresolved. This CDR3 contains 11 residues. The germline V gene has CDR1 MDHEN and CDR2 SYDVKM. With 2 bases removed from V and 8 bases from J, the gap between germline ends came to 6 bases. CDR3 nucleotide sequence: TGTGCCAGCAGTTTAGTACCGGAAGCTTTCTTT. Amino acids: CASSLVPEAFF.

The table lists this clonotype with many counts. The genes are TRBV7-3 and TRBJ1-1, with D perhaps matching TRBD1 (5 bases). Trimming removed 2 bases from V and 1 base from J, with 11 bases in between. The V gene's germline CDR1 is SGHTA and CDR2 FQGTGA. The CDR3 contains 15 residues. The CDR3 sequence is CASSLSAGGNTEAFF. CDR3 DNA: TGTGCCAGCAGCTTATCGGCGGGGGGGAACACTGAAGCTTTCTTT.

This clonotype was picked up a small number of times. The V and J genes are TRBV7-3 and TRBJ2-1; a possible D gene is TRBD2 (5 bases). The CDR3 has 13 amino acids. From germline, CDR1 is SGHTA and CDR2 FQGTGA. V dropped 5 bases and J dropped 11 bases, with 16 bases sitting between them. CDR3 amino acids: CASSPTTGDKQFF. Written as DNA, the CDR3 is TGTGCCAGCAGCCCTACTACCGGGGATAAGCAGTTCTTC.

The V gene is TRBV29-1, the J gene TRBJ2-4; 7 positions agree with TRBD2. Trimming took 4 bases from V and 3 from J; bases not matched to a gene: 3. This CDR3 comprises 13 residues. The germline gives CDR1 SQVTM, CDR2 ANQGSEA. The CDR3 reads CSVVGGDKNIQYF. CDR3 DNA sequence: TGCAGCGTTGTTGGGGGGGACAAAAACATTCAGTACTTC.

This clonotype was seen only a few times. V gene TRBV7-9 combines with J gene TRBJ1-6; 8 nucleotides agree with TRBD1. The V gene's germline CDR1 is SEHNR and CDR2 FQNEAQ (reference sequence). This CDR3 region has 15 residues. V shed 2 bases, J shed 9 bases, and the junction held 6 bases outside the gene matches. The CDR3 region is CASSLRGTGSSPLHF. CDR3 bases: TGTGCCAGCAGCTTACGAGGGACAGGAAGTTCACCCCTCCACTTT.

This clonotype was seen a few times. The chain employs TRBV11-3 and TRBJ2-3, with TRBD1 as a possible D gene (5 bases). Trimming shortened V by 0 bases and J by 5 bases, and 9 bases separated the two germline ends. The CDR3 loop spans 14 amino acids. Germline CDR1 SGHNT, CDR2 YENEEA. The CDR3 DNA reads as TGTGCCAGCAGCTTAGAGGGGCTGGGAGATACGCAGTATTTT. Translation gives CASSLEGLGDTQYF.

V is TRBV28 and J is TRBJ2-3; D is undetermined. Germline CDR1 is MDHEN and CDR2 is SYDVKM. Trimming cost V 6 bases and J 5 bases, with 6 bases left between them. This CDR3 contains 11 residues. The CDR3 nucleotides read TGTGCCAGCAGCCGCCTAGATACGCAGTATTTT. Translated: CASSRLDTQYF.

In this sample, this clonotype turned up many times. This chain links TRBV7-2 with TRBJ1-2; D uncertain. Germline V gives CDR1 SGHTA, CDR2 FQGNSA. The V gene lost 5 bases and the J gene lost 8 bases, with 15 bases spanning the gap. The CDR3 is 13 amino acids. CDR3 coding DNA: TGTGCCAGCAGCCCCCGGCGTGACGCGGGCTACACCTTC. Amino acid sequence: CASSPRRDAGYTF.

This clonotype has only a few counts. CDR3 loop: CASSYRVTGELFF. For the CDR3, the DNA is TGTGCCAGCAGCTACCGGGTGACCGGGGAGCTGTTTTTT. The rearrangement joins TRBV7-9 to TRBJ2-2; D uncertain. The V gene's germline CDR1 is SEHNR and CDR2 FQNEAQ (reference sequence). The CDR3 covers 13 residues. The ends were cut back, 4 bases at V and 5 bases at J, with 8 bases in the middle.

This clonotype appeared many times. The rearrangement links TRBV11-2 to TRBJ2-5; 13 nucleotides line up with TRBD2. Germline V gives CDR1 SGHAT, CDR2 FQNNGV. J gave up 5 bases and V 5 bases, and 11 bases lay outside the gene matches. This CDR3 has 17 amino acids. CDR3 loop: CASSPGLAGLLGETQYF. Here the CDR3 DNA reads TGTGCCAGCAGCCCGGGACTAGCGGGGCTCCTGGGGGAGACCCAGTACTTC.

The CDR3: CASSWGQGVNEKLFF. The CDR3, as DNA: TGCGCCAGCAGCTGGGGACAGGGCGTTAATGAAAAACTGTTTTTT. The chain employs TRBV5-1 and TRBJ1-4; 9 nucleotides agree with TRBD1. The CDR3 is made up of 15 amino acids. Germline loops: CDR1 SGHRS, CDR2 YFSETQ. Trimming removed 3 bases from V and 4 bases from J; junction bases left unmatched: 4.

This clonotype has more than one count but fewer than ten. The rearrangement uses TRBV7-9 and TRBJ1-6; D uncertain. CDR1 is SEHNR and CDR2 is FQNEAQ in the germline V gene (reference sequence). The CDR3 runs to 17 residues. V was clipped by 4 bases and J by 2 bases, with 15 bases between them. CDR3 amino acids: CASSSGEGNPYNSPLHF. The CDR3 nucleotides read TGTGCCAGCAGCTCCGGAGAGGGAAATCCCTATAATTCACCCCTCCACTTT.

This clonotype was seen many times. The chain employs TRBV7-2 and TRBJ2-3; D ambiguous. Germline-derived CDR1 and CDR2 are SGHTA and FQGNSA. V dropped 6 bases and J dropped 3 bases, with 16 bases sitting between them. The CDR3 is made up of 15 amino acids. CDR3 nucleotide sequence: TGTGCCAGCAGGCTGGCGGTTGGGCCGACAGATACGCAGTATTTT. Protein product: CASRLAVGPTDTQYF.

In its sample, this clonotype was seen many times. J is TRBJ1-2 and V is TRBV5-1; possible D gene TRBD1, 5 bases. Germline assignment: CDR1 SGHRS and CDR2 YFSETQ. Deletions cut 4 bases from V and 7 bases from J, with 11 bases between. The CDR3 runs to 12 residues. DNA for the CDR3: TGCGCCAGCAGCCAGGACAAGGTTGGCTACACCTTC. Its translation is CASSQDKVGYTF.

This clonotype was recorded at least ten times. The V gene is TRBV7-9, the J gene TRBJ2-3, with TRBD2 matching 8 bases. CDR1 and CDR2 (germline): SEHNR, FQNEAQ (reference sequence). V lost 8 bases, J lost 1 base, and 11 bases stayed unmatched. The CDR3 is made up of 16 amino acids. The CDR3: CASALGGAGGTDTQYF. The CDR3 nucleotides are TGTGCCAGCGCCCTCGGGGGGGCCGGTGGCACAGATACGCAGTATTTT.